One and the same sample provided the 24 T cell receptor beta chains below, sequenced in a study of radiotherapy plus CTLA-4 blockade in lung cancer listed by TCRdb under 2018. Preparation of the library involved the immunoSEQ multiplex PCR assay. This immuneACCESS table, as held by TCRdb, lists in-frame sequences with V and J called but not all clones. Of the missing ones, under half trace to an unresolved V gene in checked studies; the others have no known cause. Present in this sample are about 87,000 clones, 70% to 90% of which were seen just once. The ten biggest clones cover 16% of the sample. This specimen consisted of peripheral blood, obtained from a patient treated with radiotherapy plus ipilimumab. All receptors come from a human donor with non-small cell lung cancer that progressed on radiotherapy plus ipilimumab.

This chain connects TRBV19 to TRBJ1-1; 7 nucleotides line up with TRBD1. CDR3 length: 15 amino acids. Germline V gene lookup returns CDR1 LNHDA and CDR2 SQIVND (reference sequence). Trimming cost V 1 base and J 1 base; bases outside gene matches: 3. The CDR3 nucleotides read TGTGCCAGTAGTATAGGGGGACAGACGAACACTGAAGCTTTCTTT. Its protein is CASSIGGQTNTEAFF.

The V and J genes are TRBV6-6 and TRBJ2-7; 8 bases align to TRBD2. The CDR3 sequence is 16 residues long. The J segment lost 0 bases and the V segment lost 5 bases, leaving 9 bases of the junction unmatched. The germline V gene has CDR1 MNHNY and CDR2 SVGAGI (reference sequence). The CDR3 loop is CASSAPGTRGSYEQYF. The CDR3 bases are TGTGCCAGCAGTGCCCCCGGGACTAGGGGCTCCTACGAGCAGTACTTC.

The CDR3, as DNA: TGTGCCAGCAGTCCTCCGGGGCCAGGAAACACCATATATTTT. Its protein product is CASSPPGPGNTIYF. The chain carries TRBV6-6 and TRBJ1-3; D might be TRBD1 (5 bases). V lost 5 bases and J lost 4, with 12 bases in between. This CDR3 comprises 14 residues. Germline loops: CDR1 MNHNY, CDR2 SVGAGI (reference sequence).

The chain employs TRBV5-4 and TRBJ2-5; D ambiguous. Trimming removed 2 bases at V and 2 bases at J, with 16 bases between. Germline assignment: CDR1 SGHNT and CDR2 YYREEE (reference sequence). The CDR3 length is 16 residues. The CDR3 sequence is CASSFRARNLQETQYF. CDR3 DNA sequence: TGTGCCAGCAGCTTTAGGGCACGGAACCTACAAGAGACCCAGTACTTC.

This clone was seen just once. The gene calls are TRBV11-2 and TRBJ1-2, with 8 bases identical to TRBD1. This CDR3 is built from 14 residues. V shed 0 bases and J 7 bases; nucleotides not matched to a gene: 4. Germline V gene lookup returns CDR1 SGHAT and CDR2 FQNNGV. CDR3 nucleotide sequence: TGTGCCAGCAGCTTAGACGACAGGGGCGGTGGCTACACCTTC. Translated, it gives CASSLDDRGGGYTF.

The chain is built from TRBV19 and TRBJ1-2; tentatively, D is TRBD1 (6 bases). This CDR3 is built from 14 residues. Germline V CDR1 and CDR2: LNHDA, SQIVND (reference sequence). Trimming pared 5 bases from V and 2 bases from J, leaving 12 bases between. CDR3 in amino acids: CASSELDRNYGYTF. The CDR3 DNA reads TGTGCCAGTAGTGAGCTGGACAGAAACTATGGCTACACCTTC. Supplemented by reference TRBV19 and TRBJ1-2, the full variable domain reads DGGITQSPKYLFRKEGQNVTLSCEQNLNHDAMYWYRQDPGQGLRLIYYSQIVNDFQKGDIAEGYSVSREKKESFPLTVTSAQKNPTAFYLCASSELDRNYGYTFGSGTRLTVV.

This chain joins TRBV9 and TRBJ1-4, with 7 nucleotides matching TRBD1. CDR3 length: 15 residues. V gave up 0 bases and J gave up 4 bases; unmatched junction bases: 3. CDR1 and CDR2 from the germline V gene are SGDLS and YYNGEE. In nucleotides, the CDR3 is TGTGCCAGCAGCGTAGCGCAGGGGGGTAATGAAAAACTGTTTTTT. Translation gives CASSVAQGGNEKLFF. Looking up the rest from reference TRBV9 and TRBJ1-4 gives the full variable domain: DSGVTQTPKHLITATGQRVTLRCSPRSGDLSVYWYQQSLDQGLQFLIQYYNGEERAKGNILERFSAQQFPDLHSELNLSSLELGDSALYFCASSVAQGGNEKLFFGSGTQLSVL.

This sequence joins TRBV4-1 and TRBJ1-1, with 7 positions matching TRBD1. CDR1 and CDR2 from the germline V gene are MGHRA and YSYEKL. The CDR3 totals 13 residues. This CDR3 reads CAVQGIGITEAFF. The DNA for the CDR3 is TGCGCTGTACAGGGGATAGGGATCACTGAAGCTTTCTTT.

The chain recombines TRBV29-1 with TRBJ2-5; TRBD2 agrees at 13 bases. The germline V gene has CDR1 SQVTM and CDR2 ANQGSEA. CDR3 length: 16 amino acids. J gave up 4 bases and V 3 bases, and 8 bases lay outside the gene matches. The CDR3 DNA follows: TGCAGCGTTGACGAAGATAGGACTAGCGGGAGAGAGACCCAGTACTTC. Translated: CSVDEDRTSGRETQYF.

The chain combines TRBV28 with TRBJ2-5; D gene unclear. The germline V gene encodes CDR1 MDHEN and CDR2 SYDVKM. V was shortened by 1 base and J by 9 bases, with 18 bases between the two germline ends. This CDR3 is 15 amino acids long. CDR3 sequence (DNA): TGTGCCAGCAGTTTATACTCCCCCTTCGGTTGGGCCCAGTACTTC. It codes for CASSLYSPFGWAQYF.

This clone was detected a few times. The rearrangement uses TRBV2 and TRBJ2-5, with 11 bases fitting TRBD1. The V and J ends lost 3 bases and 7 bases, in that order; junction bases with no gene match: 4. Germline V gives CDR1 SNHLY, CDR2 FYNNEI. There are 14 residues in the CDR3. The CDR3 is CASSEQGQGGTQYF. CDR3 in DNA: TGTGCCAGCAGTGAGCAGGGACAGGGGGGGACCCAGTACTTC.

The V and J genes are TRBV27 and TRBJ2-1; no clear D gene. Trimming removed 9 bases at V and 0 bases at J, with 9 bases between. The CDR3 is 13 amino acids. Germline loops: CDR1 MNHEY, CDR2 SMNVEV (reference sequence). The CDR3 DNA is TGTGCCAGTTACAAGAGCTCCTACAATGAGCAGTTCTTC. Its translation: CASYKSSYNEQFF.

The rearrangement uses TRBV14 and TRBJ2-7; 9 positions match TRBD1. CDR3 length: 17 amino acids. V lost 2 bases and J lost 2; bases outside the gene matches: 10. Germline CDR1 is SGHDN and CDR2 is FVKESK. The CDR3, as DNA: TGTGCCAGCAGCCAATGGATTACAACAGGGGGCCCCTACGAGCAGTACTTC. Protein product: CASSQWITTGGPYEQYF.

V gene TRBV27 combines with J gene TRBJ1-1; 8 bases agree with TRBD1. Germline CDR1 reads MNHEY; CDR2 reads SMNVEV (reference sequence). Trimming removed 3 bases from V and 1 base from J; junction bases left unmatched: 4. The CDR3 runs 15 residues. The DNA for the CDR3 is TGTGCCAGCAGTTTCTTCGGGACAGGGAACACTGAAGCTTTCTTT. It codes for CASSFFGTGNTEAFF.

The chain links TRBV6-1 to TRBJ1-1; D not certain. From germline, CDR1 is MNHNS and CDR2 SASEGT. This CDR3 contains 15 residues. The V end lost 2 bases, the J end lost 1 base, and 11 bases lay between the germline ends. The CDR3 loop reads CASSERTHSNTEAFF. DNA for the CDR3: TGTGCCAGCAGTGAAAGAACCCACTCGAACACTGAAGCTTTCTTT.

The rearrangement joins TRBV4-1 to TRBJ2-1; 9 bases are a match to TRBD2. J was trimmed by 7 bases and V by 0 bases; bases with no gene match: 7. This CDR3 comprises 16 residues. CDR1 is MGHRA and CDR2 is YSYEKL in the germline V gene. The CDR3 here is CASSQEWASGINEQFF. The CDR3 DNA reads TGCGCCAGCAGCCAAGAGTGGGCTAGCGGGATTAATGAGCAGTTCTTC.

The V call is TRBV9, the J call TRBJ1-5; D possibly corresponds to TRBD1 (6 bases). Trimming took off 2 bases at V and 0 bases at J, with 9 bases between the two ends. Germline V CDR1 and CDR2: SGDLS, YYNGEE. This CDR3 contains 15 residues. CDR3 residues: CASSVTGNSNQPQHF. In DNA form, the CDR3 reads TGTGCCAGCAGCGTCACAGGGAATAGCAATCAGCCCCAGCATTTT.

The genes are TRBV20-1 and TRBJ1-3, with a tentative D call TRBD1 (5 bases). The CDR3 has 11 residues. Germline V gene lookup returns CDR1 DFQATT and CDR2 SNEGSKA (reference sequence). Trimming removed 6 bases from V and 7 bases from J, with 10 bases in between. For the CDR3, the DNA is TGCAGTGCCCTAGGGGAGAACACCATATATTTT. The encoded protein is CSALGENTIYF.

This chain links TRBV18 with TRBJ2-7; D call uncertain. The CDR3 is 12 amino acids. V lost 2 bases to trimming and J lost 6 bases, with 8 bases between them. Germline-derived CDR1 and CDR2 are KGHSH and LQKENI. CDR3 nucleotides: TGTGCCAGCTCACCAGACCTGGGCGAGCAGTACTTC. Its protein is CASSPDLGEQYF. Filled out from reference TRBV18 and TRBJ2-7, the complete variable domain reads NAGVMQNPRHLVRRRGQEARLRCSPMKGHSHVYWYRQLPEEGLKFMVYLQKENIIDESGMPKERFSAEFPKEGPSILRIQQVVRGDSAAYFCASSPDLGEQYFGPGTRLTVT.

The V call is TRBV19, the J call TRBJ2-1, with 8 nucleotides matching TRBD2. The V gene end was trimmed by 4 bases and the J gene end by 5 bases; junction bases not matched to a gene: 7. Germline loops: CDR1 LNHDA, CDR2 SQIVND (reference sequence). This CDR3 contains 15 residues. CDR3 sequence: CASSKGRLANNEQFF. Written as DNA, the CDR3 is TGTGCCAGTAGTAAAGGGAGACTAGCGAACAATGAGCAGTTCTTC.

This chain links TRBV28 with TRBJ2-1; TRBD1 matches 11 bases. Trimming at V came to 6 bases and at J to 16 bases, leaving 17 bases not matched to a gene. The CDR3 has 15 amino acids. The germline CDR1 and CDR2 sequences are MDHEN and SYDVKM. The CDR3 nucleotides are TGTGCCAGCAGGGGGTTGTTTGGGACAGGGGGTTCCCCCTTCTTC. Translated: CASRGLFGTGGSPFF.

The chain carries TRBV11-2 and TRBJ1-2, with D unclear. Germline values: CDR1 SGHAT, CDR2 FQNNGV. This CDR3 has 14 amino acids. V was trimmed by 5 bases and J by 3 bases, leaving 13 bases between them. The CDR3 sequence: CASSASGKYYGYTF. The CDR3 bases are TGTGCCAGCAGCGCCTCGGGGAAGTACTATGGCTACACCTTC. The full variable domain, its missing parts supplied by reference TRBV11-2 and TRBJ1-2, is EAGVAQSPRYKIIEKRQSVAFWCNPISGHATLYWYQQILGQGPKLLIQFQNNGVVDDSQLPKDRFSAERLKGVDSTLKIQPAKLEDSAVYLCASSASGKYYGYTFGSGTRLTVV.

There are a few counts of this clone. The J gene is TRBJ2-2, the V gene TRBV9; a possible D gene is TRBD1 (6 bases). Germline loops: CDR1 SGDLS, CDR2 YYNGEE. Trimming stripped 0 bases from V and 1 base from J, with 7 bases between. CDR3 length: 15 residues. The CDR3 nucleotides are TGTGCCAGCAGCGTAGTGGGACAGAACACCGGGGAGCTGTTTTTT. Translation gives CASSVVGQNTGELFF.

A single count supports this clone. DNA for the CDR3: TGTGCCAGCAGTTACTCGATGGGGATGGGGAACACTGAAGCTTTCTTT. Its translation: CASSYSMGMGNTEAFF. The genes are TRBV6-5 and TRBJ1-1; D is ambiguous. The CDR3 extends over 16 amino acids. Trimming took off 0 bases at V and 1 base at J, with 12 bases between the two ends. Germline V gene lookup returns CDR1 MNHEY and CDR2 SVGAGI.